Listed below are T cell receptor beta chains from one sample, sequenced in a study of early T cells in non-severe SARS-CoV-2 infection. TCRdb analysed the 5' RACE reads with MiXCR anew, one entry per CDR3 protein. The sample contains 65,000 to 80,000 distinct CDR3 sequences, around 13% of which appear only once. The source material was whole blood. These receptors all come from an adult who was a healthcare worker with PCR-confirmed SARS-CoV-2 infection or an uninfected control (not recorded which). Each CDR3 is given with its conserved first and last residue. Each record gives: clone size, D gene, J gene, V gene, CDR3 DNA, CDR3 protein. D genes are given only for firm matches. Size tells how often a clone was seen (once, few, many) or the class of an expanded clone, and some rows leave it out.

abundance: many
d_gene: TRBD2
j_gene: TRBJ2-1
v_gene: TRBV28
CDR3nt: TGTGCCAGCAGTTTCAGCGGGAGGGCCCGTGAGCAGTTCTTC
CDR3aa: CASSFSGRAREQFF

abundance: .
d_gene: .
j_gene: TRBJ2-1
v_gene: TRBV28
CDR3nt: TGTGCCAGCTGTGTCCAAGGCAATGAGCAGTTCTTC
CDR3aa: CASCVQGNEQFF

abundance: few
d_gene: .
j_gene: TRBJ1-1
v_gene: TRBV29-1
CDR3nt: TGCAGCGTTGAAGGGACGTTTACTATCGAAGCTTTCTTT
CDR3aa: CSVEGTFTIEAFF

abundance: .
d_gene: TRBD1
j_gene: TRBJ2-7
v_gene: TRBV7-9
CDR3nt: TGTGCCAGCAGCTTAGGGACAGGGATAAACGAGCAGTACTTC
CDR3aa: CASSLGTGINEQYF

abundance: many
d_gene: .
j_gene: TRBJ2-7
v_gene: TRBV28
CDR3nt: TGTGCCAGCAGTTTCCTCGAGCCCTACGAGCAGTACTTC
CDR3aa: CASSFLEPYEQYF

abundance: many
d_gene: .
j_gene: TRBJ1-1
v_gene: TRBV15
CDR3nt: TGTGCCACCAGCAGAGATGGTCACCTAAACACTGAAGCTTTTTTT
CDR3aa: CATSRDGHLNTEAFF

abundance: many
d_gene: .
j_gene: TRBJ2-2
v_gene: TRBV29-1
CDR3nt: TGCAGCGTTGAACACCCAATAAACACCGGGGAGCTGTTTTTT
CDR3aa: CSVEHPINTGELFF

abundance: few
d_gene: .
j_gene: TRBJ2-3
v_gene: TRBV28
CDR3nt: TGTGCCAGCAGTTTAGTCTTTGGACCGGGGGTCACTACGCAGTATTTT
CDR3aa: CASSLVFGPGVTTQYF

abundance: many
d_gene: .
j_gene: TRBJ2-6
v_gene: TRBV6-4
CDR3nt: TGTGCCAGCAGTGAAGACAGCTCTGGGGCCAACGTCCTGACTTTC
CDR3aa: CASSEDSSGANVLTF

abundance: few
d_gene: TRBD1
j_gene: TRBJ1-6
v_gene: TRBV5-1
CDR3nt: TGCGCCAGCAGCTTGGGTGGCAGGGGGCGTTCACCCCTCCACTTT
CDR3aa: CASSLGGRGRSPLHF

abundance: many
d_gene: .
j_gene: TRBJ2-2
v_gene: TRBV20-1
CDR3nt: TGCAGTGCTAGAGATGCCGGGCCTCGACGGACCGGGGAGCTGTTTTTT
CDR3aa: CSARDAGPRRTGELFF

abundance: few
d_gene: .
j_gene: TRBJ1-1
v_gene: TRBV2
CDR3nt: TGTGCCAGCAGTAAAGCCAGGGAGGGGAACACTGAAGCTTTCTTT
CDR3aa: CASSKAREGNTEAFF

abundance: .
d_gene: TRBD1
j_gene: TRBJ2-1
v_gene: TRBV9
CDR3nt: TGTGCCAGCAGCGTAGGACAGGGTGGACAGTTCTTC
CDR3aa: CASSVGQGGQFF

abundance: .
d_gene: TRBD2
j_gene: TRBJ2-5
v_gene: TRBV7-2
CDR3nt: TGTGCCAGCAGCTCGCATCTACTAGCGGGGGCATATCAAGAGACCCAGTACTTC
CDR3aa: CASSSHLLAGAYQETQYF

abundance: .
d_gene: .
j_gene: TRBJ2-7
v_gene: TRBV29-1
CDR3nt: TGCAGCGGGCTGGTCAGTCATTCCTACGAGCAGTACTTC
CDR3aa: CSGLVSHSYEQYF

abundance: .
d_gene: TRBD2
j_gene: TRBJ2-7
v_gene: TRBV14
CDR3nt: TGTGCCAGCAGCCGGACTAGCGGGAGGTACGAGCAGTACTTC
CDR3aa: CASSRTSGRYEQYF

abundance: few
d_gene: TRBD2
j_gene: TRBJ2-1
v_gene: TRBV7-6
CDR3nt: TGTGCCAGCAGCTTAGTGGTAGCGGGAACCGGCTTCCAGAGCTCCTACAATGAGCAGTTCTTC
CDR3aa: CASSLVVAGTGFQSSYNEQFF

abundance: few
d_gene: .
j_gene: TRBJ2-7
v_gene: TRBV6-5
CDR3nt: TGTGCCAGCAGTTACATGGGCGCAGCTACCTACGAGCAGTACTTC
CDR3aa: CASSYMGAATYEQYF

abundance: few
d_gene: TRBD2
j_gene: TRBJ2-2
v_gene: TRBV10-3
CDR3nt: TGTGCCATCAGTGATTTCCGGGAGGGGCAATTCGCGAACACCGGGGAGCTGTTTTTT
CDR3aa: CAISDFREGQFANTGELFF

abundance: many
d_gene: TRBD1
j_gene: TRBJ2-7
v_gene: TRBV6-2/TRBV6-3
CDR3nt: TGTGCCAGCACCAGGGGACAGCCGCCCTACGAGCAGTACTTC
CDR3aa: CASTRGQPPYEQYF

abundance: few
d_gene: .
j_gene: TRBJ2-7
v_gene: TRBV2
CDR3nt: TGTGCCAGCAATGAAAGGGGCTACGAGCAGTACTTC
CDR3aa: CASNERGYEQYF

abundance: .
d_gene: TRBD1
j_gene: TRBJ1-4
v_gene: TRBV11-2
CDR3nt: TGTGCCAGCAGCTTACGGCAGCCGGGACAGGGACAGGAAAAACTGTTTTTT
CDR3aa: CASSLRQPGQGQEKLFF

abundance: .
d_gene: .
j_gene: TRBJ2-1
v_gene: TRBV18
CDR3nt: TGTGCCAGCTCACCTAAATACGGTTCCTCCTACAATGAGCAGTTCTTC
CDR3aa: CASSPKYGSSYNEQFF

abundance: .
d_gene: .
j_gene: TRBJ1-1
v_gene: TRBV7-2
CDR3nt: TGTGCCAGCAGCTCGCAGGGAGGGGCTGAAGTTTTCTTT
CDR3aa: CASSSQGGAEVFF

abundance: .
d_gene: .
j_gene: TRBJ2-1
v_gene: TRBV24-1
CDR3nt: TGTGCCACCAGTGATCCCCGGGCCCACAATGAGCAGTTCTTC
CDR3aa: CATSDPRAHNEQFF

abundance: many
d_gene: .
j_gene: TRBJ1-4
v_gene: TRBV7-6
CDR3nt: TGTGCCAGCAGCTTATGGAATGAAAAACTGTTTTTT
CDR3aa: CASSLWNEKLFF

abundance: .
d_gene: TRBD1
j_gene: TRBJ1-5
v_gene: TRBV6-2/TRBV6-3
CDR3nt: TGTGCCAGCAGTGGGACAGGCGGGGATCAGCCCCAGCATTTT
CDR3aa: CASSGTGGDQPQHF

abundance: .
d_gene: TRBD1
j_gene: TRBJ1-1
v_gene: TRBV29-1
CDR3nt: TGCAGCGTTGGATCAGGACAGGGGGCAAATGAAGCTTTCTTT
CDR3aa: CSVGSGQGANEAFF

abundance: few
d_gene: TRBD1
j_gene: TRBJ2-1
v_gene: TRBV29-1
CDR3nt: TGCAGCGTTTACCGGGACAGGACCTACAATGAGCAGTTCTTC
CDR3aa: CSVYRDRTYNEQFF

abundance: .
d_gene: .
j_gene: TRBJ1-6
v_gene: TRBV12-3/TRBV12-4
CDR3nt: TGTGCCAGCGGGGGCCTTAATTCACCCCTCCACTTT
CDR3aa: CASGGLNSPLHF

abundance: few
d_gene: .
j_gene: TRBJ2-7
v_gene: TRBV11-2
CDR3nt: TGTGCCAGCAGCTCCCGGACCCCCGAAATAAGCTCCTACGAGCAGTACTTC
CDR3aa: CASSSRTPEISSYEQYF

abundance: few
d_gene: .
j_gene: TRBJ2-2
v_gene: TRBV3-1
CDR3nt: TGTGCCAGCAGCCAAGCCACACCTACGGCTAGCGACGGGGAGCTGTTTTTT
CDR3aa: CASSQATPTASDGELFF

abundance: .
d_gene: .
j_gene: TRBJ2-7
v_gene: TRBV5-1
CDR3nt: TGCGCCAGCAGAGAGCCGGGGGAAGGGGAGCAGTACTTC
CDR3aa: CASREPGEGEQYF

abundance: .
d_gene: .
j_gene: TRBJ2-3
v_gene: TRBV2
CDR3nt: TGTGCCAGCACGGACGGATACACAGATACGCAGTATTTT
CDR3aa: CASTDGYTDTQYF

abundance: few
d_gene: .
j_gene: TRBJ1-2
v_gene: TRBV29-1
CDR3nt: TGCAGCGTTGGATCCGGTTACTATGGCTACACCTTC
CDR3aa: CSVGSGYYGYTF

abundance: few
d_gene: .
j_gene: TRBJ1-6
v_gene: TRBV10-3
CDR3nt: TGTGCCATCGCTAAGAGCTCCTATAATTCACCCCTCCACTTT
CDR3aa: CAIAKSSYNSPLHF

abundance: few
d_gene: TRBD2
j_gene: TRBJ2-3
v_gene: TRBV27
CDR3nt: TGTGCCAGCAGTGAGATCCTTAGCGGGGGGGCCACTGGCACAGATACGCAGTATTTT
CDR3aa: CASSEILSGGATGTDTQYF

abundance: few
d_gene: TRBD1
j_gene: TRBJ1-2
v_gene: TRBV7-2
CDR3nt: TGTGCCAGCAGCTTCTACGGGACAGGAGAGAGCGGCTACACCTTC
CDR3aa: CASSFYGTGESGYTF

abundance: many
d_gene: .
j_gene: TRBJ2-7
v_gene: TRBV27
CDR3nt: TGTGCCAGCAGTTCGTATGTTGGAAGGGAGCAGTACTTC
CDR3aa: CASSSYVGREQYF

abundance: .
d_gene: .
j_gene: TRBJ1-4
v_gene: TRBV11-2
CDR3nt: TGTGCCAGCAGCTCCCCCCGTACCGGCGCATGGGATGAAAAACTGTTTTTT
CDR3aa: CASSSPRTGAWDEKLFF

abundance: few
d_gene: TRBD2
j_gene: TRBJ2-1
v_gene: TRBV11-2
CDR3nt: TGTGCCAGCAGCCTCCGGACTAGCGTCATGGATGAGCAGTTCTTC
CDR3aa: CASSLRTSVMDEQFF

abundance: .
d_gene: .
j_gene: TRBJ2-2
v_gene: TRBV5-1
CDR3nt: TGCGCCAGCAGCTTGCCTAGGGTCAACACCGGGGAGCTGTTTTTT
CDR3aa: CASSLPRVNTGELFF

abundance: many
d_gene: TRBD2
j_gene: TRBJ2-7
v_gene: TRBV6-2/TRBV6-3
CDR3nt: TGTGCCAGCAGTCAACCTGGCCTAGCGGGAGGGCACAACCCCTACGAGCAGTACTTC
CDR3aa: CASSQPGLAGGHNPYEQYF

abundance: few
d_gene: .
j_gene: TRBJ2-2
v_gene: TRBV6-1
CDR3nt: TGTGCCAGCAGTGTAGGCGGGGAGCTGTTTTTT
CDR3aa: CASSVGGELFF

abundance: .
d_gene: .
j_gene: TRBJ1-1
v_gene: TRBV12-3/TRBV12-4
CDR3nt: TGTGCCAGCAGTTTTGCAGGGGTGGGCACTGAAGCTTTCTTT
CDR3aa: CASSFAGVGTEAFF

abundance: medium-sized
d_gene: .
j_gene: TRBJ2-3
v_gene: TRBV7-2
CDR3nt: TGTGCCAGCAGTATACTGGGAGCGGAAAGCACAGATACGCAGTATTTT
CDR3aa: CASSILGAESTDTQYF

abundance: .
d_gene: .
j_gene: TRBJ1-1
v_gene: TRBV12-3/TRBV12-4
CDR3nt: TGTGCCAGCAGTTGGACAGACATGAACACTGAAGCTTTCTTT
CDR3aa: CASSWTDMNTEAFF

abundance: .
d_gene: .
j_gene: TRBJ2-1
v_gene: TRBV2
CDR3nt: TGTGCCAGCAGTAGCCTAGGATCCGGGACAAAGGACAATGAGCAGTTCTTC
CDR3aa: CASSSLGSGTKDNEQFF

abundance: .
d_gene: TRBD1
j_gene: TRBJ1-6
v_gene: TRBV18
CDR3nt: TGTGCCAGCTCACCGGACAGGGGTTATAATTCACCCCTCCACTTT
CDR3aa: CASSPDRGYNSPLHF